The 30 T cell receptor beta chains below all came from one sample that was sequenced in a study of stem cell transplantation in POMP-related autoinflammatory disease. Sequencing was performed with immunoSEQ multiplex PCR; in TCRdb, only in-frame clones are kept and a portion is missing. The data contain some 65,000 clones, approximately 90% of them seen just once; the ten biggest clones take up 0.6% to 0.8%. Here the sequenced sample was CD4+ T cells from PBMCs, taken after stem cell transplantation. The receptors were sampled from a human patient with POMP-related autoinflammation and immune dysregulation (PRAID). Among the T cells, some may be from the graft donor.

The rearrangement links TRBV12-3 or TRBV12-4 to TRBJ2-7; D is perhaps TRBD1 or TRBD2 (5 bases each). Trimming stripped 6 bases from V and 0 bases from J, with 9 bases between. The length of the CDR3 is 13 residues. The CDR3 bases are TGTGCCAGCAGGGGACCATCCTCCTACGAGCAGTACTTC. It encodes CASRGPSSYEQYF.

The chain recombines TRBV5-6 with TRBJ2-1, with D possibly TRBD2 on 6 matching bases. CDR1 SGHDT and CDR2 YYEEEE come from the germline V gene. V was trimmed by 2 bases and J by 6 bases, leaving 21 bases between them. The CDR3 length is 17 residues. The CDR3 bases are TGTGCCAGCAGCTTACCCGTCAACCGGAGGGATGGCAATGAGCAGTTCTTC. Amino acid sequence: CASSLPVNRRDGNEQFF.

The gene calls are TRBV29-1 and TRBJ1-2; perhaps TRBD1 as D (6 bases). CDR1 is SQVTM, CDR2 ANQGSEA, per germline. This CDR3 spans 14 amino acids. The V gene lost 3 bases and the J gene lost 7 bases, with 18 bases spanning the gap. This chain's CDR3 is CSVERGRGGSGYTF. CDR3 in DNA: TGCAGCGTTGAGAGGGGCAGGGGAGGGTCTGGCTACACCTTC.

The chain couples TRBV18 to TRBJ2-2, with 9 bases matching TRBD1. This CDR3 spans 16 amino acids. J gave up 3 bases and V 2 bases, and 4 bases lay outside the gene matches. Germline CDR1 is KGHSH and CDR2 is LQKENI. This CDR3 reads CASSPRGQGDTGELFF. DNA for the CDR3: TGTGCCAGCTCACCAAGGGGACAGGGTGACACCGGGGAGCTGTTTTTT.

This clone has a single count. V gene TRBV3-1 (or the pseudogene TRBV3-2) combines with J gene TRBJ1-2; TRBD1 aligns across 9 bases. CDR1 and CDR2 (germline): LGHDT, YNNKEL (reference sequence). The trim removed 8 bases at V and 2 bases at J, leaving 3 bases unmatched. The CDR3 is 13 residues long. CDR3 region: CASGTGSNYGYTF. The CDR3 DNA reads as TGTGCCAGCGGGACAGGGTCCAACTATGGCTACACCTTC.

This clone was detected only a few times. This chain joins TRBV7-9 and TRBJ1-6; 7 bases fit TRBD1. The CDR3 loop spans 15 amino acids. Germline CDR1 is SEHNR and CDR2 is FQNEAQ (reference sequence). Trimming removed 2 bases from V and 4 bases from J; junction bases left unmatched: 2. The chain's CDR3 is CASSLPGGYNSPLHF. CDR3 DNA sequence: TGTGCCAGCAGCTTACCAGGGGGATATAATTCACCCCTCCACTTT.

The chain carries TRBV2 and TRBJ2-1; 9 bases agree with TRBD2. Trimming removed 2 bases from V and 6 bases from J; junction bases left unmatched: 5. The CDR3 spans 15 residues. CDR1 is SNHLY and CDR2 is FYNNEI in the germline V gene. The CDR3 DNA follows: TGTGCCAGCAGTGAACAGCTAGCGGGACCCAATGAGCAGTTCTTC. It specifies CASSEQLAGPNEQFF.

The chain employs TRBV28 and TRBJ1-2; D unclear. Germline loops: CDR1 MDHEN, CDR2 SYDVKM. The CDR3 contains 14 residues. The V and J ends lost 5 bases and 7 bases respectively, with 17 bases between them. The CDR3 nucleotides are TGTGCCAGCAGTACCCCAGCCCTACGGAGTGGCTACACCTTC. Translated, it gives CASSTPALRSGYTF.

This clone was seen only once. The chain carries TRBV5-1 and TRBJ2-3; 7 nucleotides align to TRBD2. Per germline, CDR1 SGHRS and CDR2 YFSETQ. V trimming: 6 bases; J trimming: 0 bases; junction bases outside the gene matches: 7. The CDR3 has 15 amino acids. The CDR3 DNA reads TGCGCCAGCACCATAGCGGGCGCTAGCACAGATACGCAGTATTTT. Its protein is CASTIAGASTDTQYF.

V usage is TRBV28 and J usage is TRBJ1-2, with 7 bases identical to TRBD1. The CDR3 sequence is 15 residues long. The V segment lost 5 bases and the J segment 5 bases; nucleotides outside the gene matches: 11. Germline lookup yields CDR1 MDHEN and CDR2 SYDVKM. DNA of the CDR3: TGTGCCAGCAGTCTGGGAGGGGGCGTAAGGTATGGCTACACCTTC. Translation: CASSLGGGVRYGYTF.

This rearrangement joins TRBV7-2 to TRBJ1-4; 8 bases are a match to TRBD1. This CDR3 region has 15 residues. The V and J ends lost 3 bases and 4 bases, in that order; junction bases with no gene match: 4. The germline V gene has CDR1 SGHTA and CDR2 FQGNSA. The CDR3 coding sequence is TGTGCCAGCAGCTTTCAGACAGGGGTTAATGAAAAACTGTTTTTT. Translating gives CASSFQTGVNEKLFF.

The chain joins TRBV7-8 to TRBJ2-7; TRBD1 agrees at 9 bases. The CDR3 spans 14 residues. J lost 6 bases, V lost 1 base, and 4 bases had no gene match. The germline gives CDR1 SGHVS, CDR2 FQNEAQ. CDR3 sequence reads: CASSLGTGGGEQYV. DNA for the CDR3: TGTGCCAGCAGCTTAGGAACAGGGGGCGGCGAGCAGTACGTC.

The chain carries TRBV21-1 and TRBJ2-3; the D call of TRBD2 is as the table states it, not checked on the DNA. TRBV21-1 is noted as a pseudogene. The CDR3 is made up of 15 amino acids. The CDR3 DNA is TGTGCCAGCAGCAAACTTAACCGGTACACAGATACGCAGTATTTT. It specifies CASSKLNRYTDTQYF.

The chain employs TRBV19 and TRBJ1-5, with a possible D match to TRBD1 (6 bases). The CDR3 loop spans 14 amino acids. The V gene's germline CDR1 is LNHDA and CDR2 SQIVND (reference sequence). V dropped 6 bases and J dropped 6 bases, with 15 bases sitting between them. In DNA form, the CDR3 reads TGTGCCAGTAGCCCGCTAAGGGGGACTCAGCCCCAGCATTTT. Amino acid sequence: CASSPLRGTQPQHF.

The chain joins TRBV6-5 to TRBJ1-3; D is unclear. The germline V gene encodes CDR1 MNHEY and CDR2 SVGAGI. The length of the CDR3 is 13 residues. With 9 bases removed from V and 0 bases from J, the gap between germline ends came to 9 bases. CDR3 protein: CASRTVSGNTIYF. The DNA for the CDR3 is TGTGCCAGTCGGACGGTCTCTGGAAACACCATATATTTT.

The CDR3 nucleotides read TGTGCCAGCAGCAGGCGGGCTGACCCGCAGGGTAATGAAAAACTGTTTTTT. Amino acid sequence: CASSRRADPQGNEKLFF. The rearrangement joins TRBV5-4 to TRBJ1-4, with D possibly TRBD1 on 5 matching bases. Germline-derived CDR1 and CDR2 are SGHNT and YYREEE (reference sequence). The CDR3 is 17 residues long. Trimming left V 4 bases short and J 4 bases short, with 20 bases between.

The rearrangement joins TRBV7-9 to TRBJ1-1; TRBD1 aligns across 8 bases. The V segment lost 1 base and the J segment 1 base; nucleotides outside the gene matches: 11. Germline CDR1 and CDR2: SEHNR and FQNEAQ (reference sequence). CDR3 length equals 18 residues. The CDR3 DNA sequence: TGTGCCAGCAGCTTAGGGGGCCGGACAGGGTTTGGGAACACTGAAGCTTTCTTT. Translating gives CASSLGGRTGFGNTEAFF.

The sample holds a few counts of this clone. The CDR3 here is CASSIGGGAYNEQFF. The CDR3 nucleotides are TGTGCCAGTAGTATTGGGGGAGGGGCCTACAATGAGCAGTTCTTC. The V and J genes are TRBV19 and TRBJ2-1; TRBD2 matches at 7 bases. This CDR3 contains 15 residues. With 3 bases clipped from V and 2 bases from J, the junction kept 4 bases outside the gene matches. CDR1 LNHDA and CDR2 SQIVND come from the germline V gene (reference sequence).

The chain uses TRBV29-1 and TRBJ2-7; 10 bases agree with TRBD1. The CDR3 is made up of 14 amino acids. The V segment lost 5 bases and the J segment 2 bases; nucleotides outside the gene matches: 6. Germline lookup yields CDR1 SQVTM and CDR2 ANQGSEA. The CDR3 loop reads CSVSTGGSTYEQYF. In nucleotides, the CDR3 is TGCAGCGTTTCGACAGGGGGCAGCACCTACGAGCAGTACTTC.

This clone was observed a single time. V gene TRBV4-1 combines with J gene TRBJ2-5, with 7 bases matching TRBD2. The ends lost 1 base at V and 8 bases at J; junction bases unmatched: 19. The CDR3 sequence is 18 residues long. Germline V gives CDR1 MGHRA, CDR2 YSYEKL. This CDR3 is CASSQVSVAGPKRLTQYF. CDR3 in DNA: TGCGCCAGCAGCCAAGTATCGGTAGCGGGCCCAAAAAGACTCACCCAGTACTTC.

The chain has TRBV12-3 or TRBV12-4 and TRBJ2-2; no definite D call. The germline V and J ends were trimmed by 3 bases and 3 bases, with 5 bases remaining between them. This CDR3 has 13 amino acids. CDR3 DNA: TGTGCCAGCAGTTTGTGGGACACCGGGGAGCTGTTTTTT. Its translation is CASSLWDTGELFF.

The CDR3 DNA follows: TGTGCCAGCAACACCTACGCTAGCGGGAGGGCCTTAGGCACACAAGCAGATACGCAGTATTTT. Protein sequence: CASNTYASGRALGTQADTQYF. This chain links TRBV28 with TRBJ2-3, with 12 bases matching TRBD2. The J segment lost 4 bases and the V segment lost 7 bases, leaving 24 bases of the junction unmatched. Per the germline V gene, CDR1 is MDHEN and CDR2 is SYDVKM. The CDR3 totals 21 residues.

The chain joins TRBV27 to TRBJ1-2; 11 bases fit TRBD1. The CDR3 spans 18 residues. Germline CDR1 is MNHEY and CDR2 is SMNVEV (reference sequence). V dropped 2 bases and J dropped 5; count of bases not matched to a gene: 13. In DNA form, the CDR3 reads TGTGCCAGCAGTTTAAGATTCGCTTGGACAGGGGGCGATTATGGCTACACCTTC. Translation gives CASSLRFAWTGGDYGYTF.

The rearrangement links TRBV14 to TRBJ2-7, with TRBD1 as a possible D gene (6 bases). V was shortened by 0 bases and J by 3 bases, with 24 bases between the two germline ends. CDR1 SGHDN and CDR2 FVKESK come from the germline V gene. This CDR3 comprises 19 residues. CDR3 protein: CASSQDGGLFPRANYEQYF. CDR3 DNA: TGTGCCAGCAGCCAAGATGGGGGCCTCTTTCCGCGAGCGAACTACGAGCAGTACTTC.

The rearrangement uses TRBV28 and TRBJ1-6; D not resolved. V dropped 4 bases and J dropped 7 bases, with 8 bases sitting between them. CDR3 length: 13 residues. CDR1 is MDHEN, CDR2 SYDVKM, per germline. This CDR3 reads CASSWAANSPLHF. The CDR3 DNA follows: TGTGCCAGCAGTTGGGCGGCGAATTCACCCCTCCACTTT.

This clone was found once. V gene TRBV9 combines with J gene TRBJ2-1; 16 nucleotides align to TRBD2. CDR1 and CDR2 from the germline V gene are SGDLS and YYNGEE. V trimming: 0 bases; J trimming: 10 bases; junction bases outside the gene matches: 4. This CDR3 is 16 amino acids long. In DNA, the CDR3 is TGTGCCAGCAGCGTAGTGCCGGGACTAGCGGGAGGGGAGCAGTTCTTC. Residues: CASSVVPGLAGGEQFF.

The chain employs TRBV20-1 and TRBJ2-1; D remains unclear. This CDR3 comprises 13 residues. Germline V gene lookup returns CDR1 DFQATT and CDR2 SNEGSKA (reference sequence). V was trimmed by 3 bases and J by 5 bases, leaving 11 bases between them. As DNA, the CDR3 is TGCAGTGCTAGTAGAAATCGAGACAATGAGCAGTTCTTC. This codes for CSASRNRDNEQFF.

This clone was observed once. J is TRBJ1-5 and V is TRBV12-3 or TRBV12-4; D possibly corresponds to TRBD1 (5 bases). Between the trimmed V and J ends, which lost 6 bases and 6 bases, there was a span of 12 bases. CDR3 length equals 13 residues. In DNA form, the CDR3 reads TGTGCCAGCAGATCCCAGGGACCTCAGCCCCAGCATTTT. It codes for CASRSQGPQPQHF.

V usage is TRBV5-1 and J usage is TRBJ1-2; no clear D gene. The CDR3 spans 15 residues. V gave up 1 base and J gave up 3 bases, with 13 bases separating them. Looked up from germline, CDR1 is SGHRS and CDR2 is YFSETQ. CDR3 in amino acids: CASSLLPGTDYGYTF. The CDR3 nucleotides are TGCGCCAGCAGCTTGCTTCCAGGTACGGACTATGGCTACACCTTC.

In DNA, the CDR3 is TGTGCCAGCAGCCATGGCGGGCGCGGGGGGGCCTGGACCGGGGAGCTGTTTTTT. This gives the protein CASSHGGRGGAWTGELFF. The chain employs TRBV3-1 (or the pseudogene TRBV3-2) and TRBJ2-2; 9 bases fit TRBD2. This CDR3 region has 18 residues. The J segment lost 5 bases and the V segment lost 3 bases, leaving 13 bases of the junction unmatched. Germline CDR1 is LGHDT and CDR2 is YNNKEL (reference sequence).